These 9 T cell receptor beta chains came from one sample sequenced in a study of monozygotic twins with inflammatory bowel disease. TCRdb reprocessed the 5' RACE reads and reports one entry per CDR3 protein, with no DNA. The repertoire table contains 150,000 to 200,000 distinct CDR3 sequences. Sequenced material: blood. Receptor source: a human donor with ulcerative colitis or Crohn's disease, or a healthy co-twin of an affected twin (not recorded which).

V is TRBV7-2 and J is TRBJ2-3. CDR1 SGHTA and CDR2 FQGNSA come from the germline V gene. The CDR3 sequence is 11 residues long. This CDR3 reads CASSLRDTQYF. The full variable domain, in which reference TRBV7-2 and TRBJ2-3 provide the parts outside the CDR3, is GAGVSQSPSNKVTEKGKDVELRCDPISGHTALYWYRQSLGQGLEFLIYFQGNSAPDKSGLPSDRFSAERTGGSVSTLTIQRTQQEDSAVYLCASSLRDTQYFGPGTRLTVL.

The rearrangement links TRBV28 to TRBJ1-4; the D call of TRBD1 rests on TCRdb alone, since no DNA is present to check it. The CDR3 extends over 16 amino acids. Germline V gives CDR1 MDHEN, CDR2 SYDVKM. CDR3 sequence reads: CASSSPGGGKSEKLFF. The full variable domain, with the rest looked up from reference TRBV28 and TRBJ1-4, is DVKVTQSSRYLVKRTGEKVFLECVQDMDHENMFWYRQDPGLGLRLIYFSYDVKMKEKGDIPEGYSVSREKKERFSLILESASTNQTSMYLCASSSPGGGKSEKLFFGSGTQLSVL.

The CDR3 loop reads CASSYRDNTNYGYTF. The V call is TRBV5-6, the J call TRBJ1-2; the D call of TRBD1 rests on TCRdb alone, since no DNA is present to check it. The CDR3 covers 15 residues. CDR1 and CDR2 (germline): SGHDT, YYEEEE.

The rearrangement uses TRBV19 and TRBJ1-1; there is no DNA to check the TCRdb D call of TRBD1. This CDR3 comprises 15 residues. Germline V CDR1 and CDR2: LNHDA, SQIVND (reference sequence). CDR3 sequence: CASSILGTLNTEAFF.

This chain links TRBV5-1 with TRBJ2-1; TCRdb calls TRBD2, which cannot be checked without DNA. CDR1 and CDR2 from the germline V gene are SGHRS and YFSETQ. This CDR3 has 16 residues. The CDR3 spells CASSLGEASNRNEQFF.

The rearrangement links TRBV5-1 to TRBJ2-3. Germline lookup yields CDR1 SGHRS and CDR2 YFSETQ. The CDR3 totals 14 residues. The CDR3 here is CASSLDRSTDTQYF.

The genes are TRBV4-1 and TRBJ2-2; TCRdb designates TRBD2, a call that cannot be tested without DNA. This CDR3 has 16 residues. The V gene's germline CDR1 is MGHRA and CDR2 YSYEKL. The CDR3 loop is CASSLRAGGNTGELFF.

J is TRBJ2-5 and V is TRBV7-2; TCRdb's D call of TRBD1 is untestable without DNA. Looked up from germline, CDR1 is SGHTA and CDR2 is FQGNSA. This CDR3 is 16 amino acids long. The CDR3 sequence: CASSLGWDKMEETQYF.

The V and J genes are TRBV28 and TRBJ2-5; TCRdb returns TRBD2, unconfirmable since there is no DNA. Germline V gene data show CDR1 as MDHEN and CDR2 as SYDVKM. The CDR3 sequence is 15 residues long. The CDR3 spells CASRATSGRAETQYF.